Listed below are T cell receptor beta chains from one sample, sequenced in a study of cytomegalovirus exposure and HLA in healthy donors. Assay: immunoSEQ multiplex PCR; the TCRdb copy retains only in-frame clones and omits some. The repertoire holds under 150,000 clones, with about 82% as singletons. Sequencing was done on a sample of PBMCs. The receptors here all came from a boy aged 5-17 years in good health and CMV-seronegative. CDR3s include the opening cysteine and the closing phenylalanine or tryptophan. A D gene is named only where the DNA matches it firmly. Not all rows give a size; the values are once, few, many and, for expanded clones, a class.

j_call clone_size v_call d_call cdr3_nt cdr3_aa
TRBJ2-7 once TRBV13 - TGTGCCAGCAGCTTAAGGACTGCCGACGAGCAGTACTTC CASSLRTADEQYF
TRBJ2-2 - TRBV2 TRBD1 TGTGCCAGCAGTATATCAGGGGGCCGGGTAACCGGGGAGCTGTTTTTT CASSISGGRVTGELFF
TRBJ2-1 - TRBV7-6 TRBD2 TGTGCCAGCAGCTTAGCCGGGACTAGCGGCTACAATGAGCAGTTCTTC CASSLAGTSGYNEQFF
TRBJ2-1 - TRBV18 TRBD1 TGTGCCAGCTCACCCCGGACAGGGGGCGATGAGCAGTTCTTC CASSPRTGGDEQFF
TRBJ2-5 few TRBV19 - TGTGCCAGTAGTATGGTAACCTCCGGCGGAGGCGAGACCCAGTACTTC CASSMVTSGGGETQYF
TRBJ2-7 once TRBV7-2 TRBD1 TGTGCCAGCAGCCCCAGAGGACACCAGGGGGACGAGCAGTACTTC CASSPRGHQGDEQYF
TRBJ1-2 - TRBV4-1 - TGCGCCAGCAGCCAAGTAGGGAGTAAACAAGGCTACACCTTC CASSQVGSKQGYTF
TRBJ2-1 - TRBV11-2 TRBD2 TGTGCCAGCAGCCCCTCGTTAGCGGGGGCCAATGAGCAGTTCTTC CASSPSLAGANEQFF
TRBJ2-2 - TRBV6-5 TRBD2 TGTGCCAGCAGTTACCACGGACTAGCGGGAACCGGGGAGCTGTTTTTT CASSYHGLAGTGELFF
TRBJ2-1 - TRBV30 - TGTGCCTGGAGCTCGGGGGTCTACAATGAGCAGTTCTTC CAWSSGVYNEQFF
TRBJ2-1 - TRBV4-3 TRBD1 TGCGCCAGCAGCCAAGACCCCGGGACAGGTAACAATGAGCAGTTCTTC CASSQDPGTGNNEQFF
TRBJ2-7 - TRBV11-2 - TGTGCCAGCAGCTTAGGGTACGACAGGCCCCGCGGCGAGCAGTACTTC CASSLGYDRPRGEQYF
TRBJ2-5 - TRBV11-3 - TGTGCCAGCAGCTTTCTTTCCCAAGAGACCCAGTACTTC CASSFLSQETQYF
TRBJ2-1 - TRBV4-2 TRBD1 TGTGCCAGCAGCTCCGGGGGACAGGTTTCCTACAATGAGCAGTTCTTC CASSSGGQVSYNEQFF
TRBJ2-2 - TRBV4-3 TRBD1 TGCGCCAGCAGCCAGGGGGACAGTGGCACCGGGGAGCTGTTTTTT CASSQGDSGTGELFF
TRBJ1-1 - TRBV28 TRBD1 TGTGCCAGCCAGACCGGGACAGGCAACACTGAAGCTTTCTTT CASQTGTGNTEAFF
TRBJ1-1 - TRBV19 - TGTGCCACTTCCCTGGGGGGGGATTCAAACACTGAAGCTTTCTTT CATSLGGDSNTEAFF
TRBJ2-7 few TRBV5-1 TRBD2 TGCGCCAGCAGCTTGGAGCGGGAGGGCCCCTACGAGCAGTACTTC CASSLEREGPYEQYF
TRBJ2-2 - TRBV5-1 TRBD2 TGCGCCAGCAGCTTCGGACTAGCGGGGTCGAACACCGGGGAGCTGTTTTTT CASSFGLAGSNTGELFF
TRBJ1-1 - TRBV7-8 TRBD1 TGTGCCAGCAGCTTAGTACGCCAGGGGGCAGGTAACACTGAAGCTTTCTTT CASSLVRQGAGNTEAFF
TRBJ1-2 - TRBV5-5 - TGTGCCAGCAGCTTGGTTTTACAGGGTGCCTATGGCTACACCTTC CASSLVLQGAYGYTF
TRBJ1-4 once TRBV5-1 - TGCGCCAGCAGCTTGGGGGGAGCAACTAATGAAAAACTGTTTTTT CASSLGGATNEKLFF
TRBJ2-3 once TRBV5-6 TRBD2 TGTGCCAGCAGCTTGAGCGGGAGATCAGATACGCAGTATTTT CASSLSGRSDTQYF
TRBJ2-2 - TRBV6-1 TRBD2 TGTGCCAGCAGTGAAGTACTAGCGGACACCGGGGAGCTGTTTTTT CASSEVLADTGELFF
TRBJ2-7 once TRBV19 - TGTGCCAGTAGTACGGACAGCTACGAGCAGTACTTC CASSTDSYEQYF
TRBJ1-5 - TRBV18 - TGTGCCAGCTCAGGCTACGGGGGAAGCAATCAGCCCCAGCATTTT CASSGYGGSNQPQHF
TRBJ1-1 - TRBV9 - TGTGCCAGCGCCCGACTGTCGGACACTGAAGCTTTCTTT CASARLSDTEAFF
TRBJ2-2 - TRBV5-6 - TGTGCCAGCAGCTTGGAGAAGGGGCTCAGCTGGAACACCGGGGAGCTGTTTTTT CASSLEKGLSWNTGELFF
TRBJ1-2 - TRBV2 - TGTGCCAGCAGTGAGGGCCCGGACTTCTATGGCTACACCTTC CASSEGPDFYGYTF
TRBJ2-7 - TRBV5-1 TRBD2 TGCGCCAGCAGCCCGCCCGGGACTAGCGGATCCTACGAGCAGTACTTC CASSPPGTSGSYEQYF
TRBJ2-1 - TRBV11-3 - TGTGCCAGCAGCCTGGACAGCTCTTCAAATGAGCAGTTCTTC CASSLDSSSNEQFF
TRBJ2-7 - TRBV5-1 - TGCGCCAGCAGCTTCAGGGCGGGACAGCCCGTGGAGCAGTACTTC CASSFRAGQPVEQYF
TRBJ2-3 - TRBV11-2 - TGTGCCAGCAGCTTCGGCGGGTCAGGAGATACGCAGTATTTT CASSFGGSGDTQYF
TRBJ1-4 - TRBV25-1 - TGTGCCAGCAGTGAATATTCGGAGGGGATAAGGCGGAAACTGTTTTTT CASSEYSEGIRRKLFF
TRBJ2-3 - TRBV21-1 - TGTGCCAGCAGCCCACTAAAGGGTAGCGGGAGGGTCCCTTCGCAGTATTTT CASSPLKGSGRVPSQYF
TRBJ2-7 - TRBV7-9 - TGTGCCAGCAGCCTGATGAGCGAGCAGTACTTC CASSLMSEQYF
TRBJ2-5 - TRBV19 TRBD2 TGTGCCAGTAGTATCGGACTAGCGGGAATTTGGGAGACCCAGTACTTC CASSIGLAGIWETQYF